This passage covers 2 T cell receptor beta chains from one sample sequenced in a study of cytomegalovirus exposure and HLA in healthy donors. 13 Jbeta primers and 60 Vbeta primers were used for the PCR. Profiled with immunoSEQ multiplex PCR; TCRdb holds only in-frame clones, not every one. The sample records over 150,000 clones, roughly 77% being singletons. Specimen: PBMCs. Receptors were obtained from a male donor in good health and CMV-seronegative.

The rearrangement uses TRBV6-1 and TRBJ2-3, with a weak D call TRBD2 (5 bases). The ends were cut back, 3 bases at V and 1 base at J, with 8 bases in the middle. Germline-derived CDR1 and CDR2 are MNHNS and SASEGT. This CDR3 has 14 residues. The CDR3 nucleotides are TGTGCCAGCAGTGAGCGGGCGGGCACAGATACGCAGTATTTT. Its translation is CASSERAGTDTQYF.

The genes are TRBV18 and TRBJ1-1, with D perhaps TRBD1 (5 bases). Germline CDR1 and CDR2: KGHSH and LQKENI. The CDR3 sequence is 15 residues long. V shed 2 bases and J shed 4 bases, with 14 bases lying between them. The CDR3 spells CASSPREGWGTEAFF. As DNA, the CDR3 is TGTGCCAGCTCACCAAGGGAGGGGTGGGGCACTGAAGCTTTCTTT.